This is a list of T cell receptor beta chains from one sample in a study of blood T cells in healthy people across ages. TCRdb reanalysed the 5' RACE reads using MiXCR and keeps one entry per CDR3 protein. The table shows 1,800,000 or so distinct CDR3 sequences, with roughly two fifths occurring only once. Material for sequencing was blood. These receptors were taken from a human donor in good health. Each CDR3 is given with its conserved first and last residue. The D gene is left open where the match is weak. Part of the rows lack a size; the others show once, few, many or a class for expanded clones.

V gene: TRBV6-6
D gene: -
clone size: few
J gene: TRBJ2-1
CDR3 protein: CATSGGLEQFF
CDR3 DNA: TGTGCCACGTCCGGGGGTCTTGAGCAGTTCTTC

V gene: TRBV6-1
D gene: TRBD1
clone size: few
J gene: TRBJ1-6
CDR3 protein: CASTQGGYSPLHF
CDR3 DNA: TGTGCCAGCACTCAGGGGGGGTATTCACCCCTCCACTTT

V gene: TRBV29-1
D gene: -
clone size: many
J gene: TRBJ2-7
CDR3 protein: CSVNQGTLYEQYF
CDR3 DNA: TGCAGCGTTAATCAGGGGACCCTCTACGAGCAGTACTTC

V gene: TRBV4-1
D gene: -
clone size: -
J gene: TRBJ1-6
CDR3 protein: CASSQDPPSSYNSPLHF
CDR3 DNA: TGCGCCAGCAGCCAAGATCCACCTAGCTCCTATAATTCACCCCTCCACTTT

V gene: TRBV14
D gene: TRBD2
clone size: -
J gene: TRBJ2-5
CDR3 protein: CAGSQRPGLAQETQYF
CDR3 DNA: TGTGCCGGCAGCCAACGACCGGGACTAGCACAAGAGACCCAGTACTTC

V gene: TRBV2
D gene: TRBD1
clone size: -
J gene: TRBJ1-2
CDR3 protein: CASSERPGGGYTF
CDR3 DNA: TGTGCCAGCAGTGAAAGGCCAGGGGGAGGCTACACCTTC

V gene: TRBV12-3/TRBV12-4
D gene: TRBD2
clone size: -
J gene: TRBJ2-3
CDR3 protein: CASTLGRGSTDAQYF
CDR3 DNA: TGTGCCAGCACCTTGGGGCGGGGGTCCACAGATGCGCAGTATTTT

V gene: TRBV20-1
D gene: -
clone size: -
J gene: TRBJ2-5
CDR3 protein: CSARGSLSWGETQYF
CDR3 DNA: TGCAGTGCTAGAGGAAGTCTATCCTGGGGAGAGACCCAGTACTTC

V gene: TRBV7-2
D gene: -
clone size: few
J gene: TRBJ1-2
CDR3 protein: CASSSGGWANYGYTF
CDR3 DNA: TGTGCCAGCAGCTCAGGCGGGTGGGCTAACTATGGCTACACCTTC

V gene: TRBV20-1
D gene: TRBD1
clone size: few
J gene: TRBJ2-3
CDR3 protein: CSAESWGRQGSTDTQYF
CDR3 DNA: TGCAGTGCAGAGAGTTGGGGGCGACAGGGTTCCACAGATACGCAGTATTTT

V gene: TRBV7-2
D gene: -
clone size: -
J gene: TRBJ1-2
CDR3 protein: CASSLAPYSGGGYTF
CDR3 DNA: TGTGCCAGCAGCTTAGCGCCCTACTCAGGAGGTGGCTACACCTTC

V gene: TRBV12-3/TRBV12-4
D gene: TRBD1
clone size: few
J gene: TRBJ1-1
CDR3 protein: CASSARTGRNTEAFF
CDR3 DNA: TGTGCCAGCAGTGCCCGGACAGGGAGGAACACTGAAGCTTTCTTT

V gene: TRBV20-1
D gene: -
clone size: -
J gene: TRBJ2-7
CDR3 protein: CSARDWQGGTYEQYF
CDR3 DNA: TGCAGTGCTAGAGATTGGCAGGGAGGAACGTACGAGCAGTACTTC

V gene: TRBV7-3
D gene: -
clone size: few
J gene: TRBJ2-1
CDR3 protein: CASSLTRGYLDEQFF
CDR3 DNA: TGTGCCAGCAGCTTAACTAGAGGCTACTTAGATGAGCAGTTCTTC

V gene: TRBV20-1
D gene: TRBD2
clone size: -
J gene: TRBJ2-3
CDR3 protein: CSARDAGGGTSGTDTQYF
CDR3 DNA: TGCAGTGCTAGAGATGCGGGCGGAGGGACTAGCGGCACAGATACGCAGTATTTT

V gene: TRBV15
D gene: TRBD2
clone size: -
J gene: TRBJ2-7
CDR3 protein: CATSDLAGISYEQYF
CDR3 DNA: TGTGCCACCAGCGACCTAGCGGGGATTTCCTACGAGCAGTACTTC

V gene: TRBV29-1
D gene: TRBD1
clone size: few
J gene: TRBJ2-1
CDR3 protein: CSVDTGGSYEQFF
CDR3 DNA: TGCAGCGTTGACACAGGGGGCTCCTACGAGCAGTTCTTC

V gene: TRBV29-1
D gene: -
clone size: few
J gene: TRBJ2-2
CDR3 protein: CSVGDVRLGTGELFF
CDR3 DNA: TGCAGCGTTGGGGACGTCCGCTTGGGCACCGGGGAGCTGTTTTTT

V gene: TRBV20-1
D gene: TRBD2
clone size: many
J gene: TRBJ2-4
CDR3 protein: CSARDYTSGGTPIAKNIQYF
CDR3 DNA: TGCAGTGCTAGAGATTATACTAGCGGGGGGACACCAATAGCCAAAAACATTCAGTACTTC

V gene: TRBV7-2
D gene: -
clone size: few
J gene: TRBJ2-7
CDR3 protein: CASSYYTGEAVEQYF
CDR3 DNA: TGTGCCAGCAGCTACTATACAGGGGAGGCGGTCGAGCAGTACTTC

V gene: TRBV15
D gene: -
clone size: -
J gene: TRBJ1-2
CDR3 protein: CATSRDLRRGASNYGYTF
CDR3 DNA: TGTGCCACCAGCAGAGACCTCCGCAGGGGCGCCTCTAACTATGGCTACACCTTC

V gene: TRBV9
D gene: TRBD2
clone size: -
J gene: TRBJ2-3
CDR3 protein: CASSVGRRGGSDTQYF
CDR3 DNA: TGTGCCAGCAGCGTAGGACGGCGGGGGGGATCGGATACGCAGTATTTT

V gene: TRBV20-1
D gene: -
clone size: few
J gene: TRBJ1-2
CDR3 protein: CSASTGTYGYTF
CDR3 DNA: TGCAGTGCGTCCACAGGGACCTATGGCTACACCTTC

V gene: TRBV12-3/TRBV12-4
D gene: -
clone size: -
J gene: TRBJ2-7
CDR3 protein: CASSPDIQPYEQYF
CDR3 DNA: TGTGCCAGCAGCCCAGACATACAGCCCTACGAGCAGTACTTC

V gene: TRBV29-1
D gene: -
clone size: many
J gene: TRBJ2-1
CDR3 protein: CSGWTAYNEQFF
CDR3 DNA: TGCAGCGGCTGGACAGCCTACAATGAGCAGTTCTTC

V gene: TRBV4-2
D gene: TRBD2
clone size: many
J gene: TRBJ2-7
CDR3 protein: CASSQEGGTYEQYF
CDR3 DNA: TGTGCCAGCAGCCAAGAGGGGGGGACCTACGAGCAGTACTTC

V gene: TRBV4-3
D gene: -
clone size: -
J gene: TRBJ1-4
CDR3 protein: CASSQDYRANEKLFF
CDR3 DNA: TGCGCCAGCAGCCAAGATTACAGGGCCAATGAAAAACTGTTTTTT

V gene: TRBV7-2
D gene: -
clone size: -
J gene: TRBJ2-5
CDR3 protein: CASSLSPGEQETQYF
CDR3 DNA: TGTGCCAGCAGCCTTTCACCGGGAGAGCAAGAGACCCAGTACTTC

V gene: TRBV5-6
D gene: -
clone size: -
J gene: TRBJ1-1
CDR3 protein: CASSLWGPQAAEAFF
CDR3 DNA: TGTGCCAGCAGCCTTTGGGGACCGCAAGCGGCTGAAGCTTTCTTT

V gene: TRBV7-9
D gene: -
clone size: few
J gene: TRBJ2-7
CDR3 protein: CASAGGGGAYEQYF
CDR3 DNA: TGTGCCAGCGCCGGCGGAGGGGGTGCTTACGAGCAGTACTTC

V gene: TRBV13
D gene: -
clone size: -
J gene: TRBJ1-1
CDR3 protein: CASSPPWGPNTEAFF
CDR3 DNA: TGTGCCAGCAGCCCACCCTGGGGCCCGAACACTGAAGCTTTCTTT

V gene: TRBV5-6
D gene: -
clone size: few
J gene: TRBJ2-6
CDR3 protein: CASSLAAAGPSSGANVLTF
CDR3 DNA: TGTGCCAGCAGCTTGGCCGCGGCAGGGCCCAGCTCTGGGGCCAACGTCCTGACTTTC

V gene: TRBV6-1
D gene: TRBD1
clone size: once
J gene: TRBJ1-1
CDR3 protein: CASSEALSGTDEAFF
CDR3 DNA: TGTGCCAGCAGTGAAGCGTTGTCCGGGACAGACGAAGCTTTCTTT

V gene: TRBV7-2
D gene: -
clone size: -
J gene: TRBJ1-5
CDR3 protein: CASSSGLSNQPQHF
CDR3 DNA: TGTGCCAGCAGCTCGGGCCTTAGCAATCAGCCCCAGCATTTT

V gene: TRBV3-1
D gene: -
clone size: -
J gene: TRBJ1-2
CDR3 protein: CASSQVKSYGYTF
CDR3 DNA: TGTGCCAGCAGCCAAGTGAAGTCCTATGGCTACACCTTC

V gene: TRBV5-1
D gene: TRBD2
clone size: -
J gene: TRBJ2-1
CDR3 protein: CVSSLASGGPNEQFF
CDR3 DNA: TGCGTCAGCAGCTTGGCGAGCGGGGGGCCCAATGAGCAGTTCTTC

V gene: TRBV4-3
D gene: -
clone size: -
J gene: TRBJ1-2
CDR3 protein: CARSHGDYGYTF
CDR3 DNA: TGCGCCCGCAGCCACGGAGACTATGGCTACACCTTC

V gene: TRBV7-8
D gene: -
clone size: -
J gene: TRBJ1-5
CDR3 protein: CASSLVFDQPQHF
CDR3 DNA: TGTGCCAGCAGCTTAGTGTTTGACCAGCCCCAGCATTTT

V gene: TRBV19
D gene: TRBD1
clone size: few
J gene: TRBJ2-7
CDR3 protein: CASSTTDREYEQYF
CDR3 DNA: TGTGCCAGTAGTACCACGGACAGGGAATACGAGCAGTACTTC

V gene: TRBV7-6
D gene: -
clone size: -
J gene: TRBJ2-6
CDR3 protein: CASSLSRAAQAGANVLTF
CDR3 DNA: TGTGCCAGCAGCTTATCCAGGGCTGCCCAAGCTGGGGCCAACGTCCTGACTTTC

V gene: TRBV4-3
D gene: -
clone size: few
J gene: TRBJ2-7
CDR3 protein: CASSQYYRVGKTYEQYF
CDR3 DNA: TGCGCCAGCAGCCAATATTATCGGGTAGGGAAGACCTACGAGCAGTACTTC

V gene: TRBV2
D gene: -
clone size: few
J gene: TRBJ2-3
CDR3 protein: CASSATPSTDTQYF
CDR3 DNA: TGTGCCAGCAGCGCGACTCCTAGCACAGATACGCAGTATTTT

V gene: TRBV7-9
D gene: -
clone size: few
J gene: TRBJ2-4
CDR3 protein: CASSFPTGPVEEQYF
CDR3 DNA: TGTGCCAGCAGTTTCCCGACAGGACCCGTTGAGGAGCAGTACTTC

V gene: TRBV30
D gene: -
clone size: -
J gene: TRBJ2-1
CDR3 protein: CAWRIKGVEQFF
CDR3 DNA: TGTGCCTGGAGGATTAAGGGGGTTGAGCAGTTCTTC

V gene: TRBV7-2
D gene: -
clone size: few
J gene: TRBJ2-7
CDR3 protein: CASSPTGPTYEQYF
CDR3 DNA: TGTGCCAGCAGCCCCACGGGACCTACCTACGAGCAGTACTTC

V gene: TRBV12-3/TRBV12-4
D gene: -
clone size: -
J gene: TRBJ1-5
CDR3 protein: CASSRDGVSNQPQHF
CDR3 DNA: TGTGCCAGCAGCCGAGATGGGGTGAGCAATCAGCCCCAGCATTTT

V gene: TRBV7-9
D gene: TRBD1
clone size: -
J gene: TRBJ1-1
CDR3 protein: CASSVGTEEAFF
CDR3 DNA: TGTGCCAGCAGCGTAGGGACAGAGGAAGCTTTCTTT

V gene: TRBV6-5
D gene: -
clone size: many
J gene: TRBJ2-7
CDR3 protein: CASSYLQDTYEQYF
CDR3 DNA: TGTGCCAGCAGTTATTTACAGGATACCTACGAGCAGTACTTC

V gene: TRBV4-2
D gene: -
clone size: -
J gene: TRBJ2-3
CDR3 protein: CASSQDWQGTDTQYF
CDR3 DNA: TGTGCCAGCAGCCAAGATTGGCAGGGCACAGATACGCAGTATTTT

V gene: TRBV7-2
D gene: -
clone size: -
J gene: TRBJ2-7
CDR3 protein: CASSFSGGGSYEQYF
CDR3 DNA: TGTGCCAGCAGCTTCTCTGGAGGCGGCTCCTACGAGCAGTACTTC

V gene: TRBV29-1
D gene: TRBD1
clone size: -
J gene: TRBJ1-1
CDR3 protein: CSVRQGVGSEAFF
CDR3 DNA: TGCAGCGTTAGGCAGGGGGTCGGATCTGAAGCTTTCTTT

V gene: TRBV7-2
D gene: TRBD2
clone size: -
J gene: TRBJ2-3
CDR3 protein: CASSLIGSGGRSTDTQYF
CDR3 DNA: TGTGCCAGCAGCTTAATAGGGAGCGGGGGGAGGAGCACAGATACGCAGTATTTT

V gene: TRBV30
D gene: -
clone size: few
J gene: TRBJ1-1
CDR3 protein: CASQPFAEAFF
CDR3 DNA: TGTGCCTCACAACCTTTCGCTGAAGCTTTCTTT

V gene: TRBV20-1
D gene: -
clone size: once
J gene: TRBJ1-5
CDR3 protein: CSARDRHLGQPQHF
CDR3 DNA: TGCAGTGCTAGAGACCGGCATTTGGGTCAGCCCCAGCATTTT

V gene: TRBV28
D gene: -
clone size: -
J gene: TRBJ2-3
CDR3 protein: CASTPLGPDTQYF
CDR3 DNA: TGTGCCAGCACTCCCCTGGGGCCAGATACGCAGTATTTT

V gene: TRBV29-1
D gene: -
clone size: -
J gene: TRBJ2-2
CDR3 protein: CSVEGGAGYTGELFF
CDR3 DNA: TGCAGCGTTGAGGGGGGAGCAGGCTACACCGGGGAGCTGTTTTTT

V gene: TRBV6-2/TRBV6-3
D gene: -
clone size: -
J gene: TRBJ2-7
CDR3 protein: CASSYSLAGSSYEQYF
CDR3 DNA: TGTGCCAGCAGTTACTCGCTAGCAGGGAGCTCCTACGAGCAGTACTTC

V gene: TRBV11-1
D gene: -
clone size: -
J gene: TRBJ2-1
CDR3 protein: CASSLVVTAGHPEQFF
CDR3 DNA: TGTGCCAGCAGCTTAGTGGTTACAGCAGGTCATCCTGAGCAGTTCTTC

V gene: TRBV29-1
D gene: TRBD1
clone size: -
J gene: TRBJ1-1
CDR3 protein: CSGDRGGNTEAFF
CDR3 DNA: TGCAGCGGAGACAGGGGCGGGAACACTGAAGCTTTCTTT